Listed below are T cell receptor beta chains from one sample, sequenced in a study of OX40 agonist ivuxolimab in advanced cancers. This table comes from immunoSEQ multiplex PCR, and its TCRdb copy is limited to in-frame clones, with some not included. The data show some 14,000 clones, under 65% seen once. The sample here was CD4+ or CD8+ T cells sorted from blood, taken in a trial of the OX40 agonist ivuxolimab. These receptors were collected from an adult with an advanced solid tumor such as melanoma, head and neck, liver or kidney cancer. CDR3s include the opening cysteine and the closing phenylalanine or tryptophan. A D gene is named only where the DNA matches it firmly. The size field is filled for only some rows; it gives once, few, many or a size class.

abundance	j_gene	d_gene	v_gene	CDR3nt	CDR3aa
NA	TRBJ2-7	TRBD1	TRBV6-5	TGTGCCAGCAGGCAGGGGGCTAATTACGAGCAGTACTTC	CASRQGANYEQYF
NA	TRBJ1-3	NA	TRBV5-4	TGCGCCAGCAGCCAAGATAGGTTTACCTCTGGAAACACCATATATTTT	CASSQDRFTSGNTIYF
NA	TRBJ2-2	NA	TRBV10-1	TGCGCCAGCGGGACTCTGAACACCGGGGAGCTGTTTTTT	CASGTLNTGELFF
NA	TRBJ2-7	NA	TRBV4-3	TGCGCCAGCAGCCAAGATACGGGACACTTAACCTACGAGCAGTACTTC	CASSQDTGHLTYEQYF
NA	TRBJ2-1	TRBD1	TRBV10-1	TGCGCAGACAGGGTCCCCTACAATGAGCAGTTCTTC	CADRVPYNEQFF
NA	TRBJ2-4	TRBD1	TRBV13	TGTGCCAGCAGCTTTGACAGGGAGTCCTTCCAAAACATTCAGTACTTC	CASSFDRESFQNIQYF
NA	TRBJ2-7	NA	TRBV5-5	TGCGCCAGCAGCCAGGCGTGGCAGGGCTACGAGCAGTACTTC	CASSQAWQGYEQYF
NA	TRBJ2-7	NA	TRBV9	TGTGCCAGCAGCGTAGAAAGCTTCTCCTACGAGCAGTACTTC	CASSVESFSYEQYF
NA	TRBJ2-7	NA	TRBV6-5	TGTGCCAGCAGTTACTCCCGTGAGCAGTACTTC	CASSYSREQYF
NA	TRBJ2-3	NA	TRBV9	TGTGCCAGCAGCGTAGAGGGGATCGGTATGACAGATACGCAGTATTTT	CASSVEGIGMTDTQYF
NA	TRBJ2-6	NA	TRBV2	TGTGCCAGCAGTGATCCCCGGAACTCTGGGGCCAACGTCCTGACTTTC	CASSDPRNSGANVLTF
NA	TRBJ2-7	TRBD1	TRBV5-1	TGCGCCAGCAGGGACAGGGGATACGAGCAGTACTTC	CASRDRGYEQYF
once	TRBJ2-7	TRBD1	TRBV7-2	TGTGCCAGCAGCCAAGGGGACAGGTCCTACGAGCAGTACTTC	CASSQGDRSYEQYF
NA	TRBJ2-7	NA	TRBV10-3	TGTGCCATCAGTGAGTCCCCCGGGACGCATCTTCTCGAGCAGTACTTC	CAISESPGTHLLEQYF
NA	TRBJ2-7	NA	TRBV9	TGTGCCAGCAGCGGATTAGGGGGAGAGCAGTACTTC	CASSGLGGEQYF
NA	TRBJ2-2	NA	TRBV6-5	TGTGCCAGCAGTTACTCGAATGCAGCCACCGGGGAGCTGTTTTTT	CASSYSNAATGELFF
NA	TRBJ1-4	NA	TRBV6-5	TGTGCCAGCAGTTACGGACAGCCTAATGAAAAACTGTTTTTT	CASSYGQPNEKLFF
NA	TRBJ1-1	NA	TRBV2	TGTGCCAGCAGTGAGGACCGGAACACTGAAGCTTTCTTT	CASSEDRNTEAFF
medium-sized	TRBJ1-6	TRBD1	TRBV2	TGTGCCAGCAGTGAACAGGGGGAGTATTCACCCCTCCACTTT	CASSEQGEYSPLHF
once	TRBJ2-1	NA	TRBV29-1	TGCAGCGTGGAAATGACAAATTACAATGAGCAGTTCTTC	CSVEMTNYNEQFF
NA	TRBJ2-7	TRBD2	TRBV11-3	TGTGCCAGCAGCTTTAGCGGGGGGGCCGGAGAGCAGTACTTC	CASSFSGGAGEQYF
once	TRBJ2-5	TRBD2	TRBV5-4	TGTGCCAGCAGCTTCGGACTAGCGGGGGTAACTGGCCCCCCCGAGACCCAGTACTTC	CASSFGLAGVTGPPETQYF
NA	TRBJ2-5	NA	TRBV5-1	TGCGCCAGCAGCTCCCGAGACCCGAATACCGGGACCCAGTACTTC	CASSSRDPNTGTQYF
NA	TRBJ2-2	NA	TRBV4-2	TGTGCCAGCAGATTTACCGGGGAGCTGTTTTTT	CASRFTGELFF
few	TRBJ1-2	NA	TRBV19	TGTGCCAGTAGTATTAGTCGATGGGATGGCTACACCTTC	CASSISRWDGYTF
NA	TRBJ2-5	NA	TRBV6-5	TGTGCCAGCAGTTATCTCGCAGGGGGGGGAGAGACCCAGTACTTC	CASSYLAGGGETQYF
medium-sized	TRBJ1-5	NA	TRBV27	TGTGCCAGCAGTTTAGGTAGCAATCAGCCCCAGCATTTT	CASSLGSNQPQHF
NA	TRBJ1-1	NA	TRBV4-1	TGCGCCAGCAGCCAAGCACCGGGACGGAAAATGAACACTGAAGCTTTCTTT	CASSQAPGRKMNTEAFF
medium-sized	TRBJ2-5	NA	TRBV4-3	TGCGCCAGCAGCCAAACATCGAGTATCGGGGAGACCCAGTACTTC	CASSQTSSIGETQYF
once	TRBJ2-1	NA	TRBV7-9	TGTGCCAGCAGCTCGACAGGCTTTTACAATGAGCAGTTCTTC	CASSSTGFYNEQFF
few	TRBJ2-1	NA	TRBV5-6	TGTGCCAGCAGCTTGGGGGGTCAAATGACCTACAATGAGCAGTTCTTC	CASSLGGQMTYNEQFF
NA	TRBJ2-1	NA	TRBV2	TGTGCCAGCAGTGAAGGGCTCTCCTACAATGAGCAGTTCTTC	CASSEGLSYNEQFF
NA	TRBJ2-7	TRBD2	TRBV5-6	TGTGCCAGCAGCTTCGGGACTAGCGGGGGACAGTACTTC	CASSFGTSGGQYF
NA	TRBJ1-2	NA	TRBV5-6	TGTGCCAGCAGCTTGGAGGGCAGGCATTATGGCTACACCTTC	CASSLEGRHYGYTF
NA	TRBJ1-5	NA	TRBV27	TGTGCCAGCAGTCCCGCGGGAGCAGGTCAGCCCCAGCATTTT	CASSPAGAGQPQHF
few	TRBJ1-2	NA	TRBV29-1	TGCAGCGTGGACGGACTTTCAACTAACTATGGCTACACCTTC	CSVDGLSTNYGYTF
few	TRBJ2-7	NA	TRBV6-1	TGTGCCAGCAGTGAAGCATGGCAGACGGACTACGAGCAGTACTTC	CASSEAWQTDYEQYF
NA	TRBJ2-7	TRBD1	TRBV10-1	TGCGCCAGCAGCGCTACTACAGGGGTGAACTACGAGCAGTACTTC	CASSATTGVNYEQYF
few	TRBJ1-2	NA	TRBV5-5	TGTGCCAGCAGCCCAGACAGCGGGGGCTATGGCTACACCTTC	CASSPDSGGYGYTF
NA	TRBJ2-1	TRBD1	TRBV7-2	TGTGCCAGCAGCTTAGGGTCGCAGGGGGCCTACAATGAGCAGTTCTTC	CASSLGSQGAYNEQFF
few	TRBJ1-2	NA	TRBV5-1	TGCGCCAGCAGCTTGGACCTAGGATCTAATGGCTACACCTTC	CASSLDLGSNGYTF
few	TRBJ1-1	NA	TRBV5-1	TGCGCCAGCAGATTGCGAACGAACACTGAAGCTTTCTTT	CASRLRTNTEAFF
NA	TRBJ2-1	NA	TRBV6-5	TGTGCCAGCAGTTACTCGACCTACAATGAGCAGTTCTTC	CASSYSTYNEQFF
NA	TRBJ1-2	NA	TRBV5-1	TGCGCCAGCAGCCCCGACATCCCAAGGGGATATGGCTACACCTTC	CASSPDIPRGYGYTF
NA	TRBJ2-7	NA	TRBV2	TGTGCCAGCAATCAGGGGTTCTCCTACGAGCAGTACTTC	CASNQGFSYEQYF
few	TRBJ1-1	NA	TRBV5-6	TGTGCCAGCAGCTTCCTTACAGGACAGATAATGAACACTGAAGCTTTCTTT	CASSFLTGQIMNTEAFF
NA	TRBJ2-2	TRBD2	TRBV5-4	TGTGCCAGCAGATACGGACTAGGGTACACCGGGGAGCTGTTTTTT	CASRYGLGYTGELFF
NA	TRBJ2-1	TRBD1	TRBV7-9	TGTGCCAGCAGCCAACAGGGGGCCCCCCACAATGAGCAGTTCTTC	CASSQQGAPHNEQFF
NA	TRBJ2-7	NA	TRBV29-1	TGCAGCGTTGGGCTCCCAGTAAGGAACGAGCAGTACTTC	CSVGLPVRNEQYF
NA	TRBJ1-5	NA	TRBV2	TGTGCCAGCAGTCTGGCGGGGGCCCAGCATTTT	CASSLAGAQHF
NA	TRBJ1-4	NA	TRBV6-6	TGTGCCAGCACCCTCGGGCCAGTAAATGAAAAACTGTTTTTT	CASTLGPVNEKLFF
few	TRBJ2-7	TRBD1	TRBV29-1	TGCAGCGTTGAAGATTGGACAGGGATATCCTACGAGCAGTACTTC	CSVEDWTGISYEQYF
few	TRBJ1-2	NA	TRBV10-3	TGTGCCATCAGTGAGTCGCGAGGGGGGTACTATGGCTACACCTTC	CAISESRGGYYGYTF
NA	TRBJ2-3	NA	TRBV7-6	TGTGCCAGCAGCTTAGGGCACGGGCAGGGGGATACGCAGTATTTT	CASSLGHGQGDTQYF
NA	TRBJ2-4	NA	TRBV15	TGTGCCACCAGCAGAAGCGGGCTTAGCGTCAAAAACATTCAGTACTTC	CATSRSGLSVKNIQYF
NA	TRBJ2-1	TRBD1	TRBV10-3	TGTGCCAGCGGAACCGTGACAGGGCGGGATGAGCAGTTCTTC	CASGTVTGRDEQFF
NA	TRBJ2-5	NA	TRBV28	TGTGCCAGCAGTTTAGAAGGGTGGGGGAGAACCCAGTACTTC	CASSLEGWGRTQYF
NA	TRBJ1-5	NA	TRBV7-9	TGTGCCAGCAGCCTGGACCCGGGAGGCAATCAGCCCCAGCATTTT	CASSLDPGGNQPQHF
NA	TRBJ1-5	NA	TRBV4-3	TGCGCCAGCAGCCCTACGGGGGACGGCAATCAGCCCCAGCATTTT	CASSPTGDGNQPQHF
few	TRBJ2-5	TRBD1	TRBV5-6	TGTGCCAGCAGCTTGATAACAGGGGTGAAGACCCAGTACTTC	CASSLITGVKTQYF